These 26 T cell receptor beta chains came from one sample sequenced in a study of Graves' ophthalmopathy and Graves' hyperthyroidism. RNA transcripts provided the template for amplifying TCR beta CDR3 regions. Second-round multiplex PCR came after first-round RT-PCR with HTBI primers. One entry per CDR3 protein results from TCRdb running MiXCR on the multiplex PCR reads. The sample holds over 45,000 distinct CDR3 sequences, 50% seen once. Specimen: peripheral blood. The receptors were sampled from an adult man with Graves' ophthalmopathy.

This clonotype was detected a few times. The rearrangement links TRBV3-1 to TRBJ2-6; D gene unclear. CDR3 length: 17 residues. Looked up from germline, CDR1 is LGHDT and CDR2 is YNNKEL (reference sequence). Trimming took off 0 bases at V and 0 bases at J, with 9 bases between the two ends. CDR3 nucleotide sequence: TGTGCCAGCAGCCAAGAACTCTCCACCTCTGGGGCCAACGTCCTGACTTTC. Protein sequence: CASSQELSTSGANVLTF.

The chain links TRBV30 to TRBJ2-1; D remains unclear. CDR1 and CDR2 from the germline V gene are GTSNPN and SVGIG (reference sequence). The CDR3 covers 16 residues. Trimming pared 0 bases from V and 0 bases from J, leaving 12 bases between. CDR3 in amino acids: CAWSVGLLTSYNEQFF. In DNA form, the CDR3 reads TGTGCCTGGAGTGTAGGGCTGCTAACCTCCTACAATGAGCAGTTCTTC.

The chain joins TRBV4-2 to TRBJ1-2, with TRBD1 identical over 9 bases. V lost 0 bases to trimming and J lost 8 bases; unmatched junction nucleotides: 4. Per germline, CDR1 LGHNA and CDR2 YNFKEQ. This CDR3 has 14 amino acids. This CDR3 is CASSQETGGNGYTF. CDR3 nucleotides: TGTGCCAGCAGCCAAGAGACAGGGGGGAACGGCTACACCTTC.

To note about this clonotype: Because the CDR3 is missing its conserved closing phenylalanine or tryptophan, this is likely a read error. Here the CDR3 reads CATSDPTAGGRYEGTGELFL. The CDR3, as DNA: TGTGCCACCAGTGACCCGACAGCCGGCGGCAGGTACGAGGGCACCGGGGAGCTGTTTTTA. The chain couples TRBV24-1 to TRBJ2-2; D assignment may be TRBD1 or TRBD2 (5 bases each). Germline V gene data show CDR1 as KGHDR and CDR2 as SFDVKD. This CDR3 is built from 20 residues. V gave up 4 bases and J gave up 4 bases, with 27 bases separating them.

This clonotype showed up many times. This chain links TRBV6-5 with TRBJ2-7; D gene uncertain. Between the trimmed V and J ends, which lost 0 bases and 2 bases, there was a span of 20 bases. This CDR3 is built from 18 residues. Germline V lookup: CDR1 MNHEY, CDR2 SVGAGI. CDR3 nucleotide sequence: TGTGCCAGCAGTTACTCATCGTCTTGGGCCGGGCAGGCCTACGAGCAGTACTTC. This encodes CASSYSSSWAGQAYEQYF.

There are a few counts of this clonotype. The J gene is TRBJ2-7, the V gene TRBV16; possibly TRBD1 for D (7 bases). Germline assignment: CDR1 KGHSY and CDR2 FQNENV. There are 15 residues in the CDR3. The V and J ends lost 0 bases and 5 bases respectively, with 14 bases between them. CDR3 amino acids: CASSQSSRGTDEQYF. CDR3 nucleotide sequence: TGTGCCAGCAGCCAATCCAGCAGGGGGACTGACGAGCAGTACTTC.

This clonotype came up a few times. This chain links TRBV20-1 with TRBJ2-2, with no clear D. The CDR3 spans 14 residues. V was trimmed by 1 base and J by 0 bases, leaving 6 bases between them. Germline V gene lookup returns CDR1 DFQATT and CDR2 SNEGSKA (reference sequence). The CDR3 loop is CSARVATNTGELFF. The DNA of the CDR3 is TGCAGTGCTAGAGTGGCAACGAACACCGGGGAGCTGTTTTTT.

This clonotype has just one count. The chain links TRBV5-1 to TRBJ1-4; D call uncertain. The CDR3 has 13 amino acids. Trimming took off 1 base at V and 8 bases at J, with 9 bases between the two ends. Per germline, CDR1 SGHRS and CDR2 YFSETQ. The CDR3 loop reads CASSLSGNEKLFF. The CDR3 DNA is TGCGCCAGCAGCTTGAGCGGTAACGAAAAACTGTTTTTT.

This chain connects TRBV7-8 to TRBJ1-2; 9 bases are a match to TRBD1. V trimming: 5 bases; J trimming: 1 base; junction bases outside the gene matches: 5. Germline CDR1 reads SGHVS; CDR2 reads FQNEAQ. The CDR3 is 15 residues long. CDR3 nucleotide sequence: TGTGCCAGCAGCGCACAGGGGGCGGATAACTATGGCTACACCTTC. As protein: CASSAQGADNYGYTF.

This clonotype has a count of ten or more. The rearrangement joins TRBV20-1 to TRBJ2-1, with 8 bases identical to TRBD2. J gave up 3 bases and V 7 bases, and 5 bases lay outside the gene matches. Germline-derived CDR1 and CDR2 are DFQATT and SNEGSKA (reference sequence). The CDR3 is 13 amino acids. The DNA of the CDR3 is TGCAGTGGCGGGGGGCCCTACTACAATGAGCAGTTCTTC. Protein product: CSGGGPYYNEQFF.

This clonotype is medium-sized in the sample. The chain links TRBV7-9 to TRBJ1-5; no clear D. Trimming pared 4 bases from V and 9 bases from J, leaving 16 bases between. The V gene's germline CDR1 is SEHNR and CDR2 FQNEAQ (reference sequence). The CDR3 runs 14 residues. Written as DNA, the CDR3 is TGTGCCAGCAGCTCCGGACTGGGTATCCTGCCCCAGCATTTT. Translation gives CASSSGLGILPQHF.

The CDR3 DNA reads TGTGCCAGTAGTATGAGGACCTGGCCGGGACTAGCTGCCTACAATGAGCAGTTCTTC. This sequence encodes CASSMRTWPGLAAYNEQFF. The chain carries TRBV19 and TRBJ2-1; 9 bases are a match to TRBD2. The germline gives CDR1 LNHDA, CDR2 SQIVND (reference sequence). This CDR3 contains 19 residues. The V and J ends lost 3 bases and 2 bases, in that order; junction bases with no gene match: 14.

This clonotype came up many times. The V call is TRBV25-1, the J call TRBJ1-1; no firm D call. V lost 2 bases to trimming and J lost 1 base, with 14 bases between them. From germline, CDR1 is MGHDK and CDR2 SYGVNS. This CDR3 comprises 16 residues. CDR3 DNA: TGTGCCAGCAGTGAAAGTGCTTGGGTCGGGAACACTGAAGCTTTCTTT. It codes for CASSESAWVGNTEAFF.

This clonotype was seen ten or more times. The chain is built from TRBV3-1 and TRBJ2-1; D is ambiguous. Germline CDR1 LGHDT, CDR2 YNNKEL (reference sequence). Trimming pared 0 bases from V and 4 bases from J, leaving 13 bases between. CDR3 length equals 16 residues. In DNA, the CDR3 is TGTGCCAGCAGCCAAGATCTGCATTTGTCTTACAATGAGCAGTTCTTC. Translating gives CASSQDLHLSYNEQFF.

This clonotype occurred many times. The V and J genes are TRBV28 and TRBJ1-1; D unclear. The germline V gene has CDR1 MDHEN and CDR2 SYDVKM. Trimming left V 1 base short and J 1 base short, with 4 bases between. This CDR3 is built from 13 residues. This CDR3 reads CASSLSENTEAFF. The DNA of the CDR3 is TGTGCCAGCAGTTTATCGGAGAACACTGAAGCTTTCTTT.

This clonotype was found once. This chain joins TRBV20-1 and TRBJ2-5; 7 bases align to TRBD2. The CDR3 runs to 13 residues. The germline V gene encodes CDR1 DFQATT and CDR2 SNEGSKA (reference sequence). Trimming at V came to 3 bases and at J to 5 bases, leaving 6 bases not matched to a gene. The CDR3 here is CSARWSGTETQYF. DNA of the CDR3: TGCAGTGCTAGGTGGAGCGGGACGGAGACCCAGTACTTC.

This clonotype was seen only a few times. V is TRBV24-1 and J is TRBJ2-2; D call uncertain. Germline V gene data show CDR1 as KGHDR and CDR2 as SFDVKD. The CDR3 is 14 residues long. The ends were cut back, 3 bases at V and 4 bases at J, with 8 bases in the middle. The CDR3 bases are TGTGCCACCAGTGATATGGGATCCACCGGGGAGCTGTTTTTT. This sequence encodes CATSDMGSTGELFF.

This clonotype turned up a few times. The V call is TRBV7-2, the J call TRBJ2-7; no definite D call. The germline CDR1 and CDR2 sequences are SGHTA and FQGNSA. The CDR3 is 16 residues long. Trimming took 1 base from V and 0 from J, leaving 13 bases between them. The CDR3 DNA is TGTGCCAGCAGCTTAGGTATAGCAGCTTCCTCCTACGAGCAGTACTTC. Amino acid sequence: CASSLGIAASSYEQYF.

This clonotype occurred a few times. The rearrangement uses TRBV24-1 and TRBJ2-1; 9 bases match TRBD1. V lost 7 bases, J lost 2 bases, and 5 bases stayed unmatched. The germline CDR1 and CDR2 sequences are KGHDR and SFDVKD. CDR3 length: 15 residues. The CDR3 here is CATRSDRGAYNEQFF. The DNA for the CDR3 is TGTGCCACCAGATCCGACAGGGGGGCCTACAATGAGCAGTTCTTC.

Notes on this clonotype: One end of the junction does not line up with germline, which may come from a read error. J is TRBJ1-1 and V is TRBV19; D call uncertain. The V gene's germline CDR1 is LNHDA and CDR2 SQIVND (reference sequence). This CDR3 comprises 11 residues. Here the CDR3 DNA reads TGTGCCTGTACCCCCGACACTGAGGCTTTCTTT. Protein sequence: CACTPDTEAFF.

This rearrangement joins TRBV19 to TRBJ2-3; perhaps TRBD2 as D (5 bases). CDR1 LNHDA and CDR2 SQIVND come from the germline V gene (reference sequence). The CDR3 loop spans 13 amino acids. V was cut by 4 bases and J by 4 bases, with 9 bases left in between. The CDR3 loop reads CASSTGGADTQYF. CDR3 nucleotides: TGTGCCAGTAGTACAGGAGGCGCAGATACGCAGTATTTT. Based on the CDR3 plus reference TRBV19 and TRBJ2-3, the full variable domain is DGGITQSPKYLFRKEGQNVTLSCEQNLNHDAMYWYRQDPGQGLRLIYYSQIVNDFQKGDIAEGYSVSREKKESFPLTVTSAQKNPTAFYLCASSTGGADTQYFGPGTRLTVL.

The genes are TRBV20-1 and TRBJ2-3; D is perhaps TRBD1 or TRBD2 (5 bases each). Looked up from germline, CDR1 is DFQATT and CDR2 is SNEGSKA (reference sequence). This CDR3 has 16 amino acids. The V end was cut by 6 bases, the J end by 3 bases, with 22 bases between. In DNA form, the CDR3 reads TGCAGTGCCAATCGACTTGTACTGGGGGAGACAGATACGCAGTATTTT. This sequence encodes CSANRLVLGETDTQYF.

This rearrangement joins TRBV5-5 to TRBJ2-3, with D uncertain. Germline V gene sequence: CDR1 SGHKS, CDR2 YYEKEE (reference sequence). The CDR3 sequence is 15 residues long. The V end lost 4 bases, the J end lost 0 bases, and 12 bases lay between the germline ends. CDR3 sequence: CASSQFVGSTDTQYF. The CDR3 bases are TGTGCCAGCAGCCAGTTCGTTGGGAGCACAGATACGCAGTATTTT.

The chain links TRBV20-1 to TRBJ1-2, with TRBD1 matching 10 bases. The CDR3 has 16 amino acids. CDR1 is DFQATT, CDR2 SNEGSKA, per germline (reference sequence). The V and J ends lost 6 bases and 9 bases, in that order; junction bases with no gene match: 19. The CDR3 DNA sequence: TGCAGTGCAGCACGGTCTTGGGGGACAGGGGTGAATCGCTACACCTTC. The encoded protein is CSAARSWGTGVNRYTF.

Note on this clonotype: One base away lies a much larger clone, so this may be a sequencing read error. J is TRBJ1-1 and V is TRBV27, with no clear D. Germline-derived CDR1 and CDR2 are MNHEY and SMNVEV (reference sequence). The CDR3 is made up of 13 amino acids. CDR3 sequence (DNA): TGTGCCAGCAGTTTATGGTCCGGCGCTGAAGCTGTCTTT. Its protein product is CASSLWSGAEAVF.

Comments on this clonotype: One junction end does not reproduce the germline sequence, and a read error may be involved. V is TRBV10-3 and J is TRBJ1-4; 7 bases agree with TRBD1. CDR1 and CDR2 from the germline V gene are ENHRY and SYGVKD. The CDR3 covers 16 residues. The CDR3 region is CATSDPRGPTNEKPFF. As DNA, the CDR3 is TGTGCCACCAGTGATCCTAGGGGGCCCACTAATGAAAAACCGTTTTTT.